This T cell receptor (beta chain) stems from a study of CD8 T cells in ankylosing spondylitis. Findings and limits, study-wide: Eight highly homologous variants made up a TCR beta motif, and this motif appeared characteristic of ankylosing spondylitis blood.

The CDR3 totals 16 residues. Trimming cost V 4 bases and J 4 bases, with 18 bases left between them. Germline V gene lookup returns CDR1 SEHNR and CDR2 FQNEAQ (reference sequence). In making TCR beta libraries, quantitative 5'-RACE with molecular barcodes was used. TCRdb re-derived calls from the 5' RACE reads in MiXCR, one entry per CDR3 protein. The table shows 700,000 to 1,000,000 distinct CDR3 sequences, with 10% to 15% occurring only once. This clonotype appeared a few times. What it binds is not known. The sequenced sample consisted of blood, either unsorted or a sorted T cell fraction (not recorded which). The chain couples TRBV7-9 to TRBJ2-3; D is undetermined. This TCR came from a male donor with ankylosing spondylitis. The CDR3 is CASSSSPGVIPDTQYF. Written as DNA, the CDR3 is TGTGCCAGCAGCTCATCCCCAGGAGTGATTCCAGATACGCAGTATTTT. Drawing the rest from reference TRBV7-9 and TRBJ2-3, the complete variable domain is DTGVSQNPRHKITKRGQNVTFRCDPISEHNRLYWYRQTLGQGPEFLTYFQNEAQLEKSRLLSDRFSAERPKGSFSTLEIQRTEQGDSAMYLCASSSSPGVIPDTQYFGPGTRLTVL.